The 24 T cell receptor beta chains in this list originate from one sample, sequenced in a study of shared clonotypes between healthy human individuals (dated by TCRdb to 2020 to 2022). Library method: the immunoSEQ multiplex PCR assay. The source is immuneACCESS, and TCRdb retained only in-frame sequences with V and J called. Part of the clones is not carried over; for the studies checked, unresolved V genes explain less than half of this, and the remainder is unexplained. This sample gives roughly 2,000,000 clones in total; approximately 92% of them show up just once. The ten largest account for approximately 1.7% of the sample. CD8 naive samples were obtained by positive selection for CCR7 among CD45RO-negative cells, yielding a CD45RA+CCR7+ population from which TemRA cells were excluded. The specimen was naive CD8+ T cells from PBMCs. Sample cell subset or site, as interpreted from the label and publication: CD45RA+CCR7+. Every receptor here comes from a man between 18 and 29 years old in good health. Some clones in this sample may be carry-over from other donors' samples.

To note about this clone: Other DNA sequences in this specimen translate into the identical CDR3. The genes are TRBV27 and TRBJ1-5; D is possibly TRBD1 (5 bases). Germline V gene lookup returns CDR1 MNHEY and CDR2 SMNVEV (reference sequence). Trimming shortened V by 2 bases and J by 7 bases, and 9 bases separated the two germline ends. CDR3 length: 13 residues. The CDR3 sequence is CASSLNSGQPQHF. CDR3 in DNA: TGTGCCAGCAGTTTAAATTCAGGGCAGCCCCAGCATTTT.

CDR3 nucleotide sequence: TGTGCCTGGCAGGTTATCGGCTACGAGCAGTACTTC. Translated: CAWQVIGYEQYF. The V gene is TRBV30, the J gene TRBJ2-7; D uncertain. CDR3 size: 12 residues. The germline V and J ends were trimmed by 5 bases and 3 bases, with 11 bases remaining between them. The germline V gene has CDR1 GTSNPN and CDR2 SVGIG (reference sequence).

The rearrangement uses TRBV7-9 and TRBJ2-1, with D possibly TRBD2 on 6 matching bases. Trimming took off 4 bases at V and 7 bases at J, with 17 bases between the two ends. This CDR3 is 15 amino acids long. CDR1 and CDR2 (germline): SEHNR, FQNEAQ (reference sequence). CDR3 loop: CASSSSLPAGNEQFF. The CDR3 nucleotides are TGTGCCAGCAGCTCATCCCTTCCGGCGGGGAATGAGCAGTTCTTC.

V gene TRBV28 combines with J gene TRBJ2-4; a weak D match, TRBD1 (5 bases). Germline CDR1 reads MDHEN; CDR2 reads SYDVKM. The CDR3 loop spans 17 amino acids. With 2 bases removed from V and 0 bases from J, the gap between germline ends came to 14 bases. The CDR3 is CASSLGSAGLAKNIQYF. The DNA of the CDR3 is TGTGCCAGCAGTTTAGGGTCCGCAGGGCTAGCCAAAAACATTCAGTACTTC.

This rearrangement joins TRBV27 to TRBJ2-3; possibly TRBD2 for D (6 bases). Trimming removed 6 bases from V and 2 bases from J, with 12 bases in between. Germline lookup yields CDR1 MNHEY and CDR2 SMNVEV (reference sequence). CDR3 length: 14 residues. This chain's CDR3 is CASRGRGYTDTQYF. Here the CDR3 DNA reads TGTGCCAGCAGGGGGCGGGGATACACAGATACGCAGTATTTT.

The chain uses TRBV5-1 and TRBJ2-1; perhaps TRBD2 as D (6 bases). The V end was cut by 0 bases, the J end by 8 bases, with 15 bases between. The CDR3 is made up of 15 amino acids. Germline assignment: CDR1 SGHRS and CDR2 YFSETQ. CDR3 protein: CASSLGPDSGYEQFF. CDR3 coding DNA: TGCGCCAGCAGCTTGGGGCCCGATAGCGGTTATGAGCAGTTCTTC.

This sequence joins TRBV7-8 and TRBJ2-7; 14 nucleotides line up with TRBD2. After removal of 4 bases from V and 0 bases from J, the junction contained 8 bases not matched to a gene. The CDR3 has 18 amino acids. Looked up from germline, CDR1 is SGHVS and CDR2 is FQNEAQ. The CDR3 region is CASSWGLAGASSSYEQYF. CDR3 coding DNA: TGTGCCAGCAGCTGGGGACTAGCGGGAGCTTCGAGCTCCTACGAGCAGTACTTC.

The chain carries TRBV19 and TRBJ1-2; tentatively, D is TRBD1 (5 bases). The CDR3 has 12 amino acids. Germline values: CDR1 LNHDA, CDR2 SQIVND (reference sequence). Between the trimmed V and J ends, which lost 5 bases and 4 bases, there was a span of 8 bases. The CDR3 loop reads CASSAGRYGYTF. CDR3 nucleotides: TGTGCCAGTAGTGCGGGGCGCTATGGCTACACCTTC.

The gene calls are TRBV5-1 and TRBJ2-1, with D unclear. V gave up 1 base and J gave up 3 bases, with 11 bases separating them. This CDR3 has 15 residues. Germline CDR1 is SGHRS and CDR2 is YFSETQ. The CDR3 protein is CASSLRAEGYNEQFF. The CDR3 nucleotides are TGCGCCAGCAGCTTGCGGGCGGAAGGCTACAATGAGCAGTTCTTC.

Comments on this clone: The sample holds other DNA sequences that translate to the same CDR3. This chain joins TRBV6-5 and TRBJ2-2; TRBD2 is a possible D gene (5 bases). Trimming removed 0 bases from V and 4 bases from J, with 6 bases in between. The V gene's germline CDR1 is MNHEY and CDR2 SVGAGI. The CDR3 has 14 residues. In DNA, the CDR3 is TGTGCCAGCAGTTACTCCGAGGGCACCGGGGAGCTGTTTTTT. Translation: CASSYSEGTGELFF.

The rearrangement links TRBV7-9 to TRBJ2-6; D remains ambiguous. The CDR3 is 18 amino acids. V was cut by 2 bases and J by 0 bases, with 14 bases left in between. Looked up from germline, CDR1 is SEHNR and CDR2 is FQNEAQ (reference sequence). DNA of the CDR3: TGTGCCAGCAGCTTAATGGCTACCACCCACTCTGGGGCCAACGTCCTGACTTTC. It codes for CASSLMATTHSGANVLTF.

The J gene is TRBJ2-7, the V gene TRBV9; 11 bases map to TRBD1. CDR3 length: 15 amino acids. Germline-derived CDR1 and CDR2 are SGDLS and YYNGEE. V gave up 5 bases and J gave up 4 bases; unmatched junction bases: 8. The CDR3 reads CASSEDRGPFYEQYF. The CDR3 region has the DNA TGTGCCAGCAGTGAGGACAGGGGGCCCTTTTACGAGCAGTACTTC.

About this clone: This sample also contains other DNA sequences that code for the same CDR3. The V call is TRBV28, the J call TRBJ1-2, with D possibly being TRBD1 (5 bases). This CDR3 is built from 13 residues. The V gene's germline CDR1 is MDHEN and CDR2 SYDVKM. V dropped 7 bases and J dropped 2 bases, with 11 bases sitting between them. The CDR3 protein is CASTLRGNYGYTF. CDR3 in DNA: TGTGCCAGCACCCTTCGGGGGAACTATGGCTACACCTTC.

This sequence joins TRBV6-4 and TRBJ2-1; TRBD1 matches at 7 bases. The CDR3 extends over 17 amino acids. Germline V gives CDR1 MRHNA, CDR2 SNTAGT. After removal of 3 bases from V and 0 bases from J, the junction contained 8 bases not matched to a gene. The CDR3 region is CASSENRQGSSYNEQFF. The CDR3 nucleotides read TGTGCCAGCAGTGAGAACAGACAGGGTAGCTCCTACAATGAGCAGTTCTTC.

The V and J genes are TRBV4-2 and TRBJ1-1; no definite D call. Germline CDR1 reads LGHNA; CDR2 reads YNFKEQ. The CDR3 consists of 14 residues. The V and J ends lost 5 bases and 0 bases respectively, with 10 bases between them. The CDR3 here is CASSGSKLNTEAFF. DNA of the CDR3: TGTGCCAGCAGCGGCAGCAAACTGAACACTGAAGCTTTCTTT.

The J gene is TRBJ2-7, the V gene TRBV28, with no clear D. The V gene lost 5 bases and the J gene lost 6 bases, with 14 bases spanning the gap. The germline gives CDR1 MDHEN, CDR2 SYDVKM. This CDR3 is built from 13 residues. CDR3 nucleotide sequence: TGTGCCAGCAGTCCCCGGTTTCCGGGCGAGCAGTACTTC. Encoded protein: CASSPRFPGEQYF.

In its sample, this clone was seen once. The genes are TRBV7-3 and TRBJ2-1; D call uncertain. Germline V gene lookup returns CDR1 SGHTA and CDR2 FQGTGA. Trimming cost V 4 bases and J 4 bases, with 8 bases left between them. The CDR3 totals 13 residues. In DNA form, the CDR3 reads TGTGCCAGCAGCTCCCTAGAATACAATGAGCAGTTCTTC. It codes for CASSSLEYNEQFF.

This chain joins TRBV19 and TRBJ2-1; 11 bases map to TRBD1. The length of the CDR3 is 15 residues. Germline loops: CDR1 LNHDA, CDR2 SQIVND (reference sequence). After removal of 6 bases from V and 4 bases from J, the junction contained 5 bases not matched to a gene. The CDR3, as DNA: TGTGCCAGTAGGCCGGACAGGGGGCTATACAATGAGCAGTTCTTC. As protein: CASRPDRGLYNEQFF.

The chain employs TRBV5-6 and TRBJ2-7; 7 nucleotides match TRBD2. Germline trimming cut 3 bases from V and 2 bases from J; bases unmatched to any gene: 8. The CDR3 length is 15 residues. Germline lookup yields CDR1 SGHDT and CDR2 YYEEEE. The chain's CDR3 is CASSSHGRGTYEQYF. The CDR3 DNA reads as TGTGCCAGCAGCTCCCATGGGCGGGGGACCTACGAGCAGTACTTC.

The V gene is TRBV4-3, the J gene TRBJ1-3; 9 nucleotides align to TRBD1. Trimming took 1 base from V and 9 from J; bases not matched to a gene: 13. Germline-derived CDR1 and CDR2 are LGHNA and YSLEER. The CDR3 is 17 amino acids. CDR3 in amino acids: CASSQVTPGQGKGTIYF. Here the CDR3 DNA reads TGCGCCAGCAGCCAAGTCACACCGGGACAGGGCAAGGGCACCATATATTTT.

In its sample, this clone was seen once. V is TRBV19 and J is TRBJ2-1; 11 positions match TRBD2. Germline trimming cut 3 bases from V and 3 bases from J; bases unmatched to any gene: 4. The germline gives CDR1 LNHDA, CDR2 SQIVND (reference sequence). This CDR3 spans 16 amino acids. Here the CDR3 reads CASSIWGTSGYNEQFF. The CDR3 nucleotides are TGTGCCAGTAGTATCTGGGGGACTAGCGGCTACAATGAGCAGTTCTTC.

The chain links TRBV6-1 to TRBJ1-3, with TRBD1 as a possible D gene (6 bases). The ends were cut back, 6 bases at V and 5 bases at J, with 17 bases in the middle. The CDR3 runs to 15 residues. CDR1 MNHNS and CDR2 SASEGT come from the germline V gene. The CDR3 DNA sequence: TGTGCCAGCAGCGCCGTCCGACAGGTTCGAAACACCATATATTTT. This gives the protein CASSAVRQVRNTIYF.

The chain couples TRBV7-2 to TRBJ2-2; D is undetermined. The germline V gene has CDR1 SGHTA and CDR2 FQGNSA. CDR3 length: 13 amino acids. V dropped 0 bases and J dropped 6 bases, with 5 bases sitting between them. CDR3 residues: CASSLARAGELFF. Here the CDR3 DNA reads TGTGCCAGCAGCTTAGCCCGGGCCGGGGAGCTGTTTTTT.

The J gene is TRBJ1-1, the V gene TRBV7-9, with D uncertain. Germline V gene sequence: CDR1 SEHNR, CDR2 FQNEAQ (reference sequence). V was shortened by 4 bases and J by 2 bases, with 17 bases between the two germline ends. The CDR3 sequence is 16 residues long. CDR3 sequence reads: CASSSEARGRNTEAFF. The CDR3 DNA reads as TGTGCCAGCAGCTCCGAGGCCCGAGGGCGCAACACTGAAGCTTTCTTT.